This entry lists 30 T cell receptor beta chains sequenced from one sample in a study of a mutant IDH1 vaccine in newly diagnosed glioma. The sample's time point: week 23, last vaccination. The study gave 300 ug of mutant IDH1 20-mer peptide per vaccine dose, with topical imiquimod. The protocol was immunoSEQ multiplex PCR, while the TCRdb copy is restricted to in-frame clones and leaves out a portion. The sample includes roughly 45,000 clones, 65% to 85% of them seen just once. Their antigens are not known. Sample: PBMCs, taken from a glioma patient whose treatment included an IDH1 peptide vaccine. The receptors here all came from a woman between 18 and 30 years old with glioma. Some clones in this sample may be carry-over from other donors' samples.

This sequence joins TRBV5-1 and TRBJ2-7, with TRBD2 identical over 12 bases. The CDR3 totals 18 residues. The germline gives CDR1 SGHRS, CDR2 YFSETQ. Losses at the gene ends were 4 bases for V and 1 base for J; bases not matched to a gene: 12. Here the CDR3 DNA reads TGCGCCAGCAGCCCCCGTGGGACTAGCGGGTCCCCTTCCTACGAGCAGTACTTC. Translating it yields CASSPRGTSGSPSYEQYF.

V and J are TRBV7-9 and TRBJ2-7, with 12 bases matching TRBD2. Germline values: CDR1 SEHNR, CDR2 FQNEAQ (reference sequence). The CDR3 sequence is 15 residues long. Germline trimming cut 5 bases from V and 2 bases from J; bases unmatched to any gene: 4. The CDR3 DNA reads as TGTGCCAGCAGCGGCGGACTAGCGGGGACCTACGAGCAGTACTTC. Residues: CASSGGLAGTYEQYF. The variable domain in full, completed from reference TRBV7-9 and TRBJ2-7, reads DTGVSQNPRHKITKRGQNVTFRCDPISEHNRLYWYRQTLGQGPEFLTYFQNEAQLEKSRLLSDRFSAERPKGSFSTLEIQRTEQGDSAMYLCASSGGLAGTYEQYFGPGTRLTVT.

The chain combines TRBV27 with TRBJ1-2, with D perhaps TRBD1 (5 bases). CDR3 length: 15 residues. Germline values: CDR1 MNHEY, CDR2 SMNVEV (reference sequence). Trimming pared 5 bases from V and 0 bases from J, leaving 13 bases between. The CDR3 sequence: CASSAQEPANYGYTF. DNA for the CDR3: TGTGCCAGCAGTGCACAGGAACCAGCTAACTATGGCTACACCTTC.

The J gene is TRBJ1-1, the V gene TRBV7-9; no clear D. The V gene lost 2 bases and the J gene lost 1 base, with 5 bases spanning the gap. Germline V gene data show CDR1 as SEHNR and CDR2 as FQNEAQ (reference sequence). CDR3 length: 13 residues. Here the CDR3 reads CASSLSGNTEAFF. In DNA form, the CDR3 reads TGTGCCAGCAGCTTATCAGGGAACACTGAAGCTTTCTTT.

This chain uses TRBV6-7 with TRBJ1-3; D gene uncertain. TRBV6-7 is placed among ORFs of uncertain function. The CDR3 covers 16 residues. The germline V and J ends were trimmed by 5 bases and 1 base, with 15 bases remaining between them. The CDR3 region is CASSEGPRVSGNTIYF. In nucleotides, the CDR3 is TGTGCCAGCAGTGAAGGGCCGCGGGTATCTGGAAACACCATATATTTT.

The rearrangement uses TRBV7-7 and TRBJ2-5; D is ambiguous. Germline loops: CDR1 SSHAT, CDR2 FNYEAQ (reference sequence). V was clipped by 1 base and J by 5 bases, with 8 bases between them. The CDR3 length is 13 residues. CDR3 sequence (DNA): TGTGCCAGCAGCTTAGAAATCGCGGAGACCCAGTACTTC. Residues: CASSLEIAETQYF.

The V and J genes are TRBV19 and TRBJ1-3; 7 bases are a match to TRBD1. The length of the CDR3 is 15 residues. Germline V lookup: CDR1 LNHDA, CDR2 SQIVND (reference sequence). V lost 8 bases, J lost 0 bases, and 7 bases stayed unmatched. Written as DNA, the CDR3 is TGTGCCAGTCAGTCGACAGGGCGCTCTGGAAACACCATATATTTT. Translation: CASQSTGRSGNTIYF.

J is TRBJ1-1 and V is TRBV2; D not certain. The CDR3 sequence is 13 residues long. Germline V gene sequence: CDR1 SNHLY, CDR2 FYNNEI. Trimming cost V 8 bases and J 0 bases, with 10 bases left between them. CDR3 region: CASPSGMNTEAFF. Here the CDR3 DNA reads TGTGCCAGCCCCTCGGGGATGAACACTGAAGCTTTCTTT. The full variable domain, in which reference TRBV2 and TRBJ1-1 provide the parts outside the CDR3, is EPEVTQTPSHQVTQMGQEVILRCVPISNHLYFYWYRQILGQKVEFLVSFYNNEISEKSEIFDDQFSVERPDGSNFTLKIRSTKLEDSAMYFCASPSGMNTEAFFGQGTRLTVV.

The V gene is TRBV7-8, the J gene TRBJ1-1; 7 nucleotides line up with TRBD1. With V trimmed by 2 bases and J by 4 bases, 4 bases remained unmatched. There are 14 residues in the CDR3. CDR1 and CDR2 from the germline V gene are SGHVS and FQNEAQ. Written as DNA, the CDR3 is TGTGCCAGCAGCTTACCACAGGGGAGCACTGAAGCTTTCTTT. Protein product: CASSLPQGSTEAFF.

V and J are TRBV7-9 and TRBJ1-2; D gene unclear. Between the trimmed V and J ends, which lost 1 base and 3 bases, there was a span of 21 bases. Per germline, CDR1 SEHNR and CDR2 FQNEAQ (reference sequence). This CDR3 comprises 18 residues. The CDR3 DNA is TGTGCCAGCAGCTTAGAATCCCCCGGACCCCGGCGGGACTATGGCTACACCTTC. Its translation is CASSLESPGPRRDYGYTF. Full variable domain (missing parts from reference TRBV7-9 and TRBJ1-2): DTGVSQNPRHKITKRGQNVTFRCDPISEHNRLYWYRQTLGQGPEFLTYFQNEAQLEKSRLLSDRFSAERPKGSFSTLEIQRTEQGDSAMYLCASSLESPGPRRDYGYTFGSGTRLTVV.

The V gene is TRBV30, the J gene TRBJ1-2; no clear D. CDR1 GTSNPN and CDR2 SVGIG come from the germline V gene (reference sequence). Trimming removed 1 base at V and 5 bases at J, with 5 bases between. The CDR3 extends over 11 amino acids. CDR3 nucleotide sequence: TGTGCCTGGAGTGGCGGGTATGGCTACACCTTC. This gives the protein CAWSGGYGYTF. Supplemented by reference TRBV30 and TRBJ1-2, the full variable domain reads SQTIHQWPATLVQPVGSPLSLECTVEGTSNPNLYWYRQAAGRGLQLLFYSVGIGQISSEVPQNLSASRPQDRQFILSSKKLLLSDSGFYLCAWSGGYGYTFGSGTRLTVV.

V gene TRBV9 combines with J gene TRBJ1-3; TRBD1 might be the D (6 bases). This CDR3 has 14 amino acids. Germline CDR1 is SGDLS and CDR2 is YYNGEE. Trimming removed 4 bases from V and 4 bases from J, with 12 bases in between. Here the CDR3 DNA reads TGTGCCAGCAGCCCCGACGGGGGCGGAAACACCATATATTTT. This sequence encodes CASSPDGGGNTIYF.

The table lists this clone with a few counts. The chain links TRBV7-9 to TRBJ1-4; D is unclear. In germline, CDR1 is SEHNR, CDR2 FQNEAQ (reference sequence). Trimming removed 1 base at V and 8 bases at J, with 5 bases between. The CDR3 consists of 12 residues. The CDR3 here is CASSLGGEKLFF. The CDR3 DNA reads TGTGCCAGCAGCTTAGGTGGGGAAAAACTGTTTTTT.

The chain couples TRBV19 to TRBJ2-1, with 7 bases aligning to TRBD2. This CDR3 is 15 amino acids long. The germline gives CDR1 LNHDA, CDR2 SQIVND (reference sequence). V gave up 3 bases and J gave up 4 bases; unmatched junction bases: 6. In DNA form, the CDR3 reads TGTGCCAGTAGTATGAGCGGGAATTCGTACAATGAGCAGTTCTTC. The encoded protein is CASSMSGNSYNEQFF.

This chain links TRBV4-2 with TRBJ1-3, with 8 bases aligning to TRBD1. The V gene end was trimmed by 3 bases and the J gene end by 3 bases; junction bases not matched to a gene: 10. The CDR3 is 17 residues long. The germline V gene has CDR1 LGHNA and CDR2 YNFKEQ. For the CDR3, the DNA is TGTGCCAGCAGCCAGGCCGGACAGGGAAGGGGTGGAAACACCATATATTTT. Its protein is CASSQAGQGRGGNTIYF.

The rearrangement uses TRBV6-5 and TRBJ1-5; 8 nucleotides line up with TRBD1. CDR3 length: 13 residues. Per germline, CDR1 MNHEY and CDR2 SVGAGI. J gave up 6 bases and V 8 bases, and 6 bases lay outside the gene matches. The CDR3 sequence is CASPTGEGQPQHF. CDR3 nucleotides: TGTGCCAGCCCGACAGGGGAGGGTCAGCCCCAGCATTTT.

The V call is TRBV9, the J call TRBJ1-2; 7 bases fit TRBD1. The CDR3 has 16 amino acids. J lost 4 bases, V lost 3 bases, and 12 bases had no gene match. The germline V gene encodes CDR1 SGDLS and CDR2 YYNGEE. The CDR3 protein is CASSEPRQGAPYGYTF. CDR3 nucleotide sequence: TGTGCCAGCAGCGAGCCTCGACAGGGAGCACCCTATGGCTACACCTTC.

The rearrangement joins TRBV19 to TRBJ1-4, with 8 bases that match TRBD1. In germline, CDR1 is LNHDA, CDR2 SQIVND (reference sequence). The CDR3 is 14 residues long. V lost 4 bases to trimming and J lost 7 bases; unmatched junction nucleotides: 5. The CDR3 reads CASSRNRGGEKLFF. The DNA for the CDR3 is TGTGCCAGTAGTAGAAACAGGGGGGGTGAAAAACTGTTTTTT.

V usage is TRBV2 and J usage is TRBJ2-3; TRBD2 matches at 13 bases. Per germline, CDR1 SNHLY and CDR2 FYNNEI. Trimming cost V 8 bases and J 3 bases; bases outside gene matches: 5. This CDR3 is built from 15 residues. DNA for the CDR3: TGTGCCAGCGGATCACTAGCGGGGGGGACAGATACGCAGTATTTT. Residues: CASGSLAGGTDTQYF.

There are a few counts of this clone. This chain uses TRBV30 with TRBJ1-5; the match to TRBD1 covers 9 bases. The germline V gene has CDR1 GTSNPN and CDR2 SVGIG (reference sequence). This CDR3 has 15 residues. V shed 1 base, J shed 6 bases, and the junction held 7 bases outside the gene matches. CDR3 in amino acids: CAWSATGGRGQPQHF. The CDR3 nucleotides read TGTGCCTGGAGTGCGACAGGGGGAAGGGGTCAGCCCCAGCATTTT. Full variable domain (outside the CDR3, taken from reference TRBV30 and TRBJ1-5): SQTIHQWPATLVQPVGSPLSLECTVEGTSNPNLYWYRQAAGRGLQLLFYSVGIGQISSEVPQNLSASRPQDRQFILSSKKLLLSDSGFYLCAWSATGGRGQPQHFGDGTRLSIL.

The CDR3 nucleotides are TGTGCCAGCAGCTCATTAGCGGTCACGACCGGGGAGCTGTTTTTT. Amino acids: CASSSLAVTTGELFF. This chain connects TRBV11-3 to TRBJ2-2; D is possibly TRBD2 (6 bases). In germline, CDR1 is SGHNT, CDR2 YENEEA. V was clipped by 4 bases and J by 5 bases, with 14 bases between them. The CDR3 spans 15 residues. The full variable domain, its missing parts supplied by reference TRBV11-3 and TRBJ2-2, is EAGVVQSPRYKIIEKKQPVAFWCNPISGHNTLYWYLQNLGQGPELLIRYENEEAVDDSQLPKDRFSAERLKGVDSTLKIQPAELGDSAVYLCASSSLAVTTGELFFGEGSRLTVL.

The rearrangement links TRBV18 to TRBJ2-3; tentatively, D is TRBD1 (6 bases). Germline V CDR1 and CDR2: KGHSH, LQKENI. With 3 bases removed from V and 1 base from J, the gap between germline ends came to 14 bases. The length of the CDR3 is 16 residues. The CDR3 loop is CASSPARGEGTDTQYF. CDR3 DNA sequence: TGTGCCAGCTCACCCGCCAGGGGTGAGGGCACAGATACGCAGTATTTT. Variable domain in full (rest from reference TRBV18 and TRBJ2-3): NAGVMQNPRHLVRRRGQEARLRCSPMKGHSHVYWYRQLPEEGLKFMVYLQKENIIDESGMPKERFSAEFPKEGPSILRIQQVVRGDSAAYFCASSPARGEGTDTQYFGPGTRLTVL.

The rearrangement uses TRBV29-1 and TRBJ1-4, with TRBD1 matching 9 bases. Germline CDR1 reads SQVTM; CDR2 reads ANQGSEA. CDR3 length: 14 residues. The V and J ends lost 5 bases and 7 bases, in that order; junction bases with no gene match: 8. The CDR3 loop reads CSVSGTGRSEKLFF. The CDR3 DNA follows: TGCAGCGTTTCCGGGACAGGGAGGAGTGAAAAACTGTTTTTT.

The rearrangement uses TRBV5-1 and TRBJ1-2; D remains unclear. V dropped 4 bases and J dropped 8 bases, with 15 bases sitting between them. The germline V gene encodes CDR1 SGHRS and CDR2 YFSETQ. The CDR3 runs 13 residues. The CDR3, as DNA: TGCGCCAGCAGCCCGGACGGGGTGGGAGGCTACACCTTC. Translated, it gives CASSPDGVGGYTF.

The chain joins TRBV18 to TRBJ1-1; D is possibly TRBD1 (5 bases). The length of the CDR3 is 16 residues. Trimming took 1 base from V and 1 from J, leaving 13 bases between them. The germline V gene has CDR1 KGHSH and CDR2 LQKENI. The CDR3: CASSPLGASRNTEAFF. The CDR3 DNA is TGTGCCAGCTCACCACTCGGGGCGTCCCGGAACACTGAAGCTTTCTTT.

This clone was seen more than once but under ten times. This chain uses TRBV6-6 with TRBJ1-1; no definite D call. V lost 6 bases and J 0 bases, leaving 11 bases between the germline ends. The CDR3 length is 14 residues. Germline-derived CDR1 and CDR2 are MNHNY and SVGAGI (reference sequence). This chain's CDR3 is CASSRGRMNTEAFF. The CDR3 nucleotides are TGTGCCAGCAGCCGTGGACGGATGAACACTGAAGCTTTCTTT.

This chain links TRBV19 with TRBJ2-7; perhaps TRBD2 as D (5 bases). The germline CDR1 and CDR2 sequences are LNHDA and SQIVND (reference sequence). V was shortened by 1 base and J by 5 bases, with 15 bases between the two germline ends. The CDR3 is 15 amino acids. CDR3 loop: CASSIVGGPGDEQYF. CDR3 DNA sequence: TGTGCCAGTAGTATAGTTGGAGGACCCGGGGACGAGCAGTACTTC.

The rearrangement joins TRBV14 to TRBJ1-1; D not resolved. V was pared by 4 bases and J by 1 base, with 13 bases between. CDR1 SGHDN and CDR2 FVKESK come from the germline V gene. CDR3 length: 15 residues. CDR3: CASSPRGLPNTEAFF. In DNA, the CDR3 is TGTGCCAGCAGCCCTAGAGGTCTCCCGAACACTGAAGCTTTCTTT.

The chain couples TRBV12-5 to TRBJ2-6; tentative D call: TRBD1 (6 bases). The CDR3 has 13 residues. Germline V CDR1 and CDR2: LGHNT, FRNRAP. Trimming left V 9 bases short and J 4 bases short, with 10 bases between. CDR3 nucleotides: TGTGCTAGCACAGGGTCCGGGGCCAACGTCCTGACTTTC. Protein product: CASTGSGANVLTF.

V usage is TRBV6-5 and J usage is TRBJ2-1, with 11 bases matching TRBD2. This CDR3 is 16 amino acids long. The germline V gene has CDR1 MNHEY and CDR2 SVGAGI. J was trimmed by 7 bases and V by 0 bases; bases with no gene match: 5. The CDR3 reads CASSYSTLAGGNEQFF. The CDR3 nucleotides read TGTGCCAGCAGTTACTCGACGCTAGCGGGAGGAAATGAGCAGTTCTTC.